This record covers a single T cell receptor (beta chain). The data belong to a study of shared clonotypes between healthy human individuals. The CDR3 has 15 residues. Trimming at V came to 0 bases and at J to 7 bases, leaving 6 bases not matched to a gene. CDR1 is MNHEY, CDR2 SVGAGI, per germline. This table comes from immunoSEQ multiplex PCR, and its TCRdb copy is limited to in-frame clones, with some not included. The sample has about 1.1 million clones, approximately 75% seen once. This chain joins TRBV6-5 and TRBJ1-5, with 7 bases lining up with TRBD1. Sequencing used memory CD4+ T cells from PBMCs. Subset specified: CD45RA-negative fraction. The TCR was taken from a man aged 18 to 29 in good health. Some clones in this sample may be carry-over from other donors' samples. CDR3 protein: CASSYSAGGRQPQHF. The DNA of the CDR3 is TGTGCCAGCAGTTACTCGGCAGGGGGAAGGCAGCCCCAGCATTTT.